This is a list of T cell receptor beta chains from one sample in a study of blood T cell repertoires in COVID-19. The protocol was immunoSEQ multiplex PCR, while the TCRdb copy is restricted to in-frame clones and leaves out a portion. The sample comprises 130,000 to 150,000 clones, 80% to 90% of which are singletons, and 8% rests with the top ten. What was sequenced was peripheral blood. All receptors derive from an older woman with COVID-19, enrolled during active disease. The CDR3 runs from the conserved cysteine through the conserved F or W. A D gene is named only where the DNA matches it firmly. Not all rows give a size; the values are once, few, many and, for expanded clones, a class.

D	size	J	V	CDR3	DNA
.	.	TRBJ1-1	TRBV7-9	CASSLSGEGTEAFF	TGTGCCAGCAGCTTATCAGGGGAGGGCACTGAAGCTTTCTTT
TRBD1	.	TRBJ1-1	TRBV6-2/TRBV6-3	CASSTIRGTGKGEAFF	TGTGCCAGCAGTACCATCAGGGGGACAGGGAAAGGTGAAGCTTTCTTT
TRBD1	.	TRBJ2-5	TRBV11-1	CASSFRGIQETQYF	TGTGCCAGCAGCTTCAGGGGGATCCAAGAGACCCAGTACTTC
.	.	TRBJ1-6	TRBV2	CASRRSSYNSPLHF	TGTGCCAGTAGGAGGAGCTCCTATAATTCACCCCTCCACTTT
TRBD1	.	TRBJ2-3	TRBV6-6	CASSKQGNTDTQYF	TGTGCCAGCAGTAAACAGGGGAACACAGATACGCAGTATTTT
TRBD1	.	TRBJ2-1	TRBV27	CASSIPGQGRNEQFF	TGTGCCAGCAGTATACCGGGACAGGGGAGGAATGAGCAGTTCTTC
.	.	TRBJ1-3	TRBV18	CASSPQKLASSGNTIYF	TGTGCCAGCTCACCACAGAAACTGGCTAGCTCTGGAAACACCATATATTTT
.	.	TRBJ1-2	TRBV27	CASSLSPGGGMYGYTF	TGTGCCAGCAGTTTATCCCCGGGGGGGGGAATGTATGGCTACACCTTC
TRBD2	.	TRBJ2-1	TRBV5-1	CASSPIETSGGASDEQFF	TGCGCCAGCAGCCCAATCGAAACTAGCGGGGGGGCCAGCGATGAGCAGTTCTTC
.	.	TRBJ2-3	TRBV5-4	CASSLGGPAGVVGTDTQYF	TGTGCCAGCAGCTTGGGGGGCCCCGCTGGGGTGGTTGGCACAGATACGCAGTATTTT
TRBD1	.	TRBJ2-7	TRBV19	CASSDQGDSYEQYF	TGTGCCAGTAGTGACCAGGGGGACTCCTACGAGCAGTACTTC
.	.	TRBJ2-5	TRBV14	CASSHLGGQETQYF	TGTGCCAGCAGCCACCTCGGGGGACAAGAGACCCAGTACTTC
.	.	TRBJ1-1	TRBV5-6	CASSTPDRIEAFF	TGTGCCAGCAGCACTCCTGACAGGATTGAAGCTTTCTTT
.	.	TRBJ1-1	TRBV24-1	CATSVGQGMNTEAFF	TGTGCCACCAGTGTGGGTCAGGGGATGAACACTGAAGCTTTCTTT
.	.	TRBJ2-7	TRBV9	CASSVAARGTYEQYF	TGTGCCAGCAGCGTAGCAGCCAGGGGTACCTACGAGCAGTACTTC
.	.	TRBJ1-1	TRBV11-2	CASSLVIFRQTRTEAFF	TGTGCCAGCAGCTTAGTGATTTTTAGGCAGACGAGGACTGAAGCTTTCTTT
.	.	TRBJ2-2	TRBV19	CASSIVMNTGELFF	TGTGCCAGTAGTATAGTAATGAACACCGGGGAGCTGTTTTTT
.	.	TRBJ2-1	TRBV27	CASSLSPDSIWGQFF	TGTGCCAGCAGTTTATCGCCGGACTCTATATGGGGGCAGTTCTTC
TRBD1	few	TRBJ1-5	TRBV5-1	CASSLTGGNQPQHF	TGCGCCAGCAGCCTGACAGGGGGCAATCAGCCCCAGCATTTT
.	once	TRBJ1-1	TRBV6-6	CASSSPGDSPEAFF	TGTGCCAGCAGTTCCCCGGGGGATTCCCCTGAAGCTTTCTTT
.	.	TRBJ1-1	TRBV6-5	CASGRGGAFF	TGTGCCTCCGGGAGGGGGGGGGCTTTCTTT
.	.	TRBJ1-2	TRBV29-1	CSVERGRGANGYTF	TGCAGCGTTGAAAGGGGGAGGGGGGCAAATGGCTACACCTTC
TRBD2	.	TRBJ2-7	TRBV5-8	CASSFGAGVAYEQYF	TGTGCCAGCAGCTTTGGAGCGGGGGTAGCCTACGAGCAGTACTTC
.	few	TRBJ2-1	TRBV5-5	CASSPSRGSSNEQFF	TGTGCCAGCAGCCCCTCACGGGGAAGTTCCAATGAGCAGTTCTTC